This T cell receptor beta chain comes out of a study of cytomegalovirus exposure and HLA in healthy donors. Study-level results: Sequencing likely produced, as an artifact, a cluster of highly shared sequence variants. Association of a missense DCLRE1C variant with TCR beta V- and J-gene trimming was reported in a later analysis.

This CDR3 spans 13 amino acids. Trimming stripped 6 bases from V and 3 bases from J, with 10 bases between. Germline values: CDR1 SGHAT, CDR2 FQNNGV. 13 Jbeta primers and 60 Vbeta primers were used for the PCR. Produced via immunoSEQ multiplex PCR; TCRdb's table is partial and in-frame only. The repertoire consists of about 210,000 clones, with around 82% occurring once and the leading ten covering around 1.6%. Comments on this clone: Its antigen is not identified.

The sequenced sample was PBMCs. This clonotype originated in a man in his forties in good health and CMV-seropositive. The chain employs TRBV11-2 and TRBJ2-3, with D perhaps matching TRBD1 (5 bases). CDR3 sequence: CASSRDRTDTQYF. Here the CDR3 DNA reads TGTGCCAGCAGTCGAGACAGAACAGATACGCAGTATTTT.